Each of the 15 T cell receptor beta chains below was sequenced from the same sample in a study of T cells in Graves' hyperthyroidism and ophthalmopathy. TCR beta CDR3 regions were amplified from RNA. Using the HTBI primer set, a first-round RT-PCR was run on the TCR CDR3. TCRdb reprocessed the multiplex PCR reads with MiXCR, giving one entry per CDR3 protein. In the table there are 600,000 to 700,000 distinct CDR3 sequences, 14% to 15% of which are singletons. What was sequenced was blood. These receptors were collected from a woman in her forties with Graves' ophthalmopathy.

The chain carries TRBV28 and TRBJ1-2; tentative D call: TRBD1 (5 bases). The CDR3 sequence is 14 residues long. The germline gives CDR1 MDHEN, CDR2 SYDVKM. V lost 5 bases and J lost 8, with 18 bases in between. CDR3 DNA: TGTGCCAGCAGTCCCCACTCGGGGGGTGGCGGCTACACCTTC. Its translation: CASSPHSGGGGYTF.

This chain connects TRBV4-2 to TRBJ2-4; D might be TRBD1 (6 bases). Trimming stripped 4 bases from V and 9 bases from J, with 19 bases between. CDR3 length equals 15 residues. Germline V gene data show CDR1 as LGHNA and CDR2 as YNFKEQ. The CDR3 region has the DNA TGTGCCAGCAGCCCGCAGGGGCCCTTGTCAAGCATTCAGTACTTC. Translated: CASSPQGPLSSIQYF.

This clonotype was counted many times. The gene calls are TRBV7-8 and TRBJ1-2; no clear D. The length of the CDR3 is 13 residues. The germline V gene encodes CDR1 SGHVS and CDR2 FQNEAQ. V dropped 4 bases and J dropped 2 bases, with 8 bases sitting between them. The CDR3 nucleotides read TGTGCCAGCAGCTCCACCATCAACTATGGCTACACCTTC. It translates to CASSSTINYGYTF. The entire variable domain, with the rest obtained from reference TRBV7-8 and TRBJ1-2, is as follows: GAGVSQSPRYKVAKRGQDVALRCDPISGHVSLFWYQQALGQGPEFLTYFQNEAQLDKSGLPSDRFFAERPEGSVSTLKIQRTQQEDSAVYLCASSSTINYGYTFGSGTRLTVV.

This clonotype was observed many times. V gene TRBV29-1 combines with J gene TRBJ1-1; D remains ambiguous. V was pared by 3 bases and J by 0 bases, with 5 bases between. The CDR3 extends over 12 amino acids. Germline CDR1 SQVTM, CDR2 ANQGSEA. CDR3 bases: TGCAGCGTTGACGGGATGAACACTGAAGCTTTCTTT. The encoded protein is CSVDGMNTEAFF.

This clonotype was observed many times. This chain links TRBV2 with TRBJ2-6; D uncertain. CDR3 length: 14 residues. Germline lookup yields CDR1 SNHLY and CDR2 FYNNEI. The V gene lost 7 bases and the J gene lost 5 bases, with 12 bases spanning the gap. CDR3 region: CASTAVGRANVLTF. The CDR3 nucleotides are TGTGCCAGCACCGCCGTGGGTAGGGCCAACGTCCTGACTTTC.

In its sample, this clonotype was seen many times. The gene calls are TRBV6-5 and TRBJ2-7; D is ambiguous. Germline V gene data show CDR1 as MNHEY and CDR2 as SVGAGI. This CDR3 region has 12 residues. Trimming removed 2 bases from V and 6 bases from J, with 8 bases in between. The CDR3 region is CASSYPGLEQYF. In nucleotides, the CDR3 is TGTGCCAGCAGTTACCCGGGTCTCGAGCAGTACTTC.

This clonotype was seen more than once but under ten times. This chain uses TRBV11-2 with TRBJ2-2; 12 nucleotides line up with TRBD1. Germline CDR1 SGHAT, CDR2 FQNNGV. This CDR3 has 17 residues. V was clipped by 5 bases and J by 5 bases; unmatched bases: 9. CDR3 DNA sequence: TGTGCCAGCAGCCGCGACAGGGACAGGGGGCGAACCGGGGAGCTGTTTTTT. Translation: CASSRDRDRGRTGELFF.

This clonotype was picked up many times. The rearrangement joins TRBV28 to TRBJ2-5; the match to TRBD2 covers 11 bases. The CDR3 has 16 amino acids. Germline CDR1 MDHEN, CDR2 SYDVKM. Losses at the gene ends were 5 bases for V and 5 bases for J; bases not matched to a gene: 10. CDR3 bases: TGTGCCAGCAGTGATCTAGCGGGAGGAACGGAGGAGACCCAGTACTTC. Its protein is CASSDLAGGTEETQYF.

This clonotype was counted many times. This rearrangement joins TRBV20-1 to TRBJ2-7; 10 bases fit TRBD2. The CDR3 runs to 13 residues. Germline V gene sequence: CDR1 DFQATT, CDR2 SNEGSKA (reference sequence). Trimming took 5 bases from V and 3 from J; bases not matched to a gene: 4. Here the CDR3 DNA reads TGCAGTGCTCAACTAGCGGGACGCTACGAGCAGTACTTC. This encodes CSAQLAGRYEQYF.

This clonotype was picked up many times. This chain joins TRBV12-3 or TRBV12-4 and TRBJ2-7; D remains unclear. CDR3 length equals 14 residues. V was cut by 6 bases and J by 2 bases, with 14 bases left in between. The CDR3, as DNA: TGTGCCAGCAGAGACTCCCAGTTAACCTACGAGCAGTACTTC. It yields the protein CASRDSQLTYEQYF.

V usage is TRBV12-3 or TRBV12-4 and J usage is TRBJ2-7, with 9 bases lining up with TRBD1. V was pared by 10 bases and J by 5 bases, with 9 bases of the junction left unmatched. The CDR3 is 13 amino acids. The CDR3 spells CATTGQGLHEQYF. The CDR3 nucleotides read TGTGCCACCACGGGACAGGGTCTCCACGAGCAGTACTTC.

This clonotype was picked up many times. V usage is TRBV10-3 and J usage is TRBJ1-5; the D is unclear. Trimming removed 2 bases at V and 4 bases at J, with 9 bases between. This CDR3 has 14 residues. Germline CDR1 is ENHRY and CDR2 is SYGVKD. The CDR3 DNA is TGTGCCATCAGTGAGGTGGGTGGTAATCAGCCCCAGCATTTT. Protein sequence: CAISEVGGNQPQHF.

In this sample, this clonotype turned up many times. The rearrangement links TRBV19 to TRBJ2-5; tentative D call: TRBD1 (5 bases). The CDR3 length is 14 residues. The V end was cut by 3 bases, the J end by 5 bases, with 13 bases between. The germline V gene encodes CDR1 LNHDA and CDR2 SQIVND (reference sequence). The DNA for the CDR3 is TGTGCCAGTAGTATGACAGTGTCCCGGGAGACCCAGTACTTC. Amino acid sequence: CASSMTVSRETQYF.

This clonotype was seen once. This rearrangement joins TRBV11-2 to TRBJ2-7; the D gene is possibly TRBD1 (5 bases). Trimming cost V 1 base and J 7 bases, with 8 bases left between them. The CDR3 loop spans 12 amino acids. Per the germline V gene, CDR1 is SGHAT and CDR2 is FQNNGV. The CDR3 here is CASSLVDREQYF. Written as DNA, the CDR3 is TGTGCCAGCAGCTTAGTAGACAGAGAGCAGTACTTC.

V usage is TRBV5-1 and J usage is TRBJ2-5; tentatively, D is TRBD1 (6 bases). This CDR3 has 17 residues. CDR1 and CDR2 from the germline V gene are SGHRS and YFSETQ. V lost 3 bases and J lost 1, with 19 bases in between. The CDR3 DNA reads TGCGCCAGCAGCTCCCCACCTGGACAGCTCTTCCAAGAGACCCAGTACTTC. This sequence encodes CASSSPPGQLFQETQYF.